Sequencing of this T cell receptor (beta chain) was carried out in a study of blood T cell repertoires in COVID-19. This CDR3 spans 15 amino acids. V was pared by 5 bases and J by 4 bases, with 3 bases of the junction left unmatched. Germline CDR1 and CDR2: SGHTA and FQGNSA. Profiling relied on immunoSEQ multiplex PCR, and the TCRdb table lists in-frame clones only, not all of them. This table has approximately 160,000 clones, approximately 82% appearing once. This TCR was recovered from a woman aged 45-65 years in a cohort sampled during active or convalescent COVID-19. Sample: peripheral blood. The J gene is TRBJ2-1, the V gene TRBV7-2; the match to TRBD2 covers 12 bases. The CDR3 sequence: CASSQTSGGYNEQFF. CDR3 nucleotide sequence: TGTGCCAGCAGCCAGACTAGCGGGGGTTACAATGAGCAGTTCTTC.